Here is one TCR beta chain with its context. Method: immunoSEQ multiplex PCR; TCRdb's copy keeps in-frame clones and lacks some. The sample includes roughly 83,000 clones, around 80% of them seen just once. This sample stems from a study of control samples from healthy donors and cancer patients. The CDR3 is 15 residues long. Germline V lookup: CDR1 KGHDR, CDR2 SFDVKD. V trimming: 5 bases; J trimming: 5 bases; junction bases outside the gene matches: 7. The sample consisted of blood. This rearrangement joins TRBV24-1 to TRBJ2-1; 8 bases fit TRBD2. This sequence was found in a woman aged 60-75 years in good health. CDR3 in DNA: TGTGCCACCAGTGCAGCGGGAGTTCGCGACAATGAGCAGTTCTTC. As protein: CATSAAGVRDNEQFF.